This TCR beta chain was documented in a study of radiation and T cells in renal cell carcinoma. Across the study: Nephrectomy followed 15 Gy stereotactic body radiation by 4 weeks.

The CDR3 sequence is 14 residues long. CDR1 is MNHEY and CDR2 is SVGAGI in the germline V gene. V was clipped by 4 bases and J by 3 bases, with 10 bases between them. Time point noted: blood 2 weeks post-SBRT. The treatment was: 15 Gy SBRT to primary tumor, nephrectomy 4 weeks later. The table came from immunoSEQ multiplex PCR; TCRdb's copy has only in-frame clones and leaves some out. The sample records some 70,000 clones, 82% being singletons. The receptor was isolated from a man in his sixties with renal cell carcinoma. Here the sequenced sample was blood, taken from a patient whose treatment included radiotherapy and nephrectomy. The chain is built from TRBV6-5 and TRBJ2-1; unclear D gene. The CDR3 here is CASSSHGIYNEQFF. The CDR3 bases are TGTGCCAGCAGTTCCCATGGTATCTACAATGAGCAGTTCTTC.